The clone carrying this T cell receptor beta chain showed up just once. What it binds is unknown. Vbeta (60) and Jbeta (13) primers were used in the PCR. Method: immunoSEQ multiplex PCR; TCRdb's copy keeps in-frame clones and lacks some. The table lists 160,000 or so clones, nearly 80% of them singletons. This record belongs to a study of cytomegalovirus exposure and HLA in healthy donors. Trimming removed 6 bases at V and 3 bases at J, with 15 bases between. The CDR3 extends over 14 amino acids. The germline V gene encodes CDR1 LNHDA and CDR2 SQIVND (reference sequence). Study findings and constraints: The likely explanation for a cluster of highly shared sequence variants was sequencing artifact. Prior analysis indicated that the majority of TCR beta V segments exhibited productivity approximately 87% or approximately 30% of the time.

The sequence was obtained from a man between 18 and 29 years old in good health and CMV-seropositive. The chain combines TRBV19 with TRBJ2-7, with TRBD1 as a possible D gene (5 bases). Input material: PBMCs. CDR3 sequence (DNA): TGTGCCAGTAGCGAACAAGGGGTAAGCTACGAGCAGTACTTC. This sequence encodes CASSEQGVSYEQYF. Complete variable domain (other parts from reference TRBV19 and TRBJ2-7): DGGITQSPKYLFRKEGQNVTLSCEQNLNHDAMYWYRQDPGQGLRLIYYSQIVNDFQKGDIAEGYSVSREKKESFPLTVTSAQKNPTAFYLCASSEQGVSYEQYFGPGTRLTVT.